This TCR beta chain appears in the sequencing data of a study of cytomegalovirus exposure and HLA in healthy donors. The CDR3 spans 16 residues. V was trimmed by 7 bases and J by 6 bases, leaving 24 bases between them. Germline loops: CDR1 MDHEN, CDR2 SYDVKM. The PCR employed 60 Vbeta primers together with 13 Jbeta primers. The assay was immunoSEQ multiplex PCR, and TCRdb's table has in-frame clones only and misses some. The data hold tens of thousands of clones, with 78% observed a single time. This clone showed up just once. What was sequenced was PBMCs. This TCR came from a male donor in good health and CMV-seropositive. The chain is built from TRBV28 and TRBJ1-1; D might be TRBD1 (5 bases). Here the CDR3 DNA reads TGTGCCAGCAATGCAGGGCGTCTCCGCCCGGGCGCTGAAGCTTTCTTT. It codes for CASNAGRLRPGAEAFF.